A selection of T cell receptor beta chains follows, all from one sample in a study of shared clonotypes between healthy human individuals. The assay was immunoSEQ multiplex PCR, and TCRdb's table has in-frame clones only and misses some. The sample yields around 1.9 million clones, about 93% seen once. Sequencing used naive CD8+ T cells from PBMCs. The receptor set was obtained from a man aged 18-30 years in good health. Some clones in this sample may be carry-over from other donors' samples. CDR3s include the opening cysteine and the closing phenylalanine or tryptophan. D genes are given only for firm matches. Size is stated for part of the rows, as once, few or many counts, or as a class when the clone is expanded.

clone_size: .
d_call: TRBD1
v_call: TRBV27
j_call: TRBJ1-2
cdr3_nt: TGTGCCAGCAGTCCCGGACAGGCGGGGTATGGCTACACCTTC
cdr3_aa: CASSPGQAGYGYTF

clone_size: .
d_call: .
v_call: TRBV27
j_call: TRBJ2-3
cdr3_nt: TGTGCCAGCAGCATCTACTCCGTCGGGAGCACAGATACGCAGTATTTT
cdr3_aa: CASSIYSVGSTDTQYF

clone_size: .
d_call: .
v_call: TRBV27
j_call: TRBJ1-5
cdr3_nt: TGTGCCAGCAGTTTTTACGGACAGCCCCAGCATTTT
cdr3_aa: CASSFYGQPQHF

clone_size: few
d_call: TRBD2
v_call: TRBV9
j_call: TRBJ2-2
cdr3_nt: TGTGCCAGCAGCGTAGGCGGGAGAAAGGACGGGGAGCTGTTTTTT
cdr3_aa: CASSVGGRKDGELFF

clone_size: .
d_call: .
v_call: TRBV4-1
j_call: TRBJ2-7
cdr3_nt: TGCGCCAGCAGCCAAGTTCTAGGGGCCGACGAGCAGTACTTC
cdr3_aa: CASSQVLGADEQYF

clone_size: .
d_call: .
v_call: TRBV27
j_call: TRBJ2-7
cdr3_nt: TGTGCCAGCAGTCTCTCCCGGGGTACTAACTCCTACGAGCAGTACTTC
cdr3_aa: CASSLSRGTNSYEQYF

clone_size: .
d_call: .
v_call: TRBV28
j_call: TRBJ1-5
cdr3_nt: TGTGCCAGCAGTCCCCTCTACAGCAATCAGCCCCAGCATTTT
cdr3_aa: CASSPLYSNQPQHF

clone_size: once
d_call: .
v_call: TRBV7-9
j_call: TRBJ2-2
cdr3_nt: TGTGCCAGCAGCTTTCTTTCAAGGGGGGCCACCGGGGAGCTGTTTTTT
cdr3_aa: CASSFLSRGATGELFF

clone_size: .
d_call: .
v_call: TRBV7-9
j_call: TRBJ2-5
cdr3_nt: TGTGCCAGCAGCCCTGGGGGGAGCGGGACCCAGTACTTC
cdr3_aa: CASSPGGSGTQYF

clone_size: .
d_call: .
v_call: TRBV4-1
j_call: TRBJ1-2
cdr3_nt: TGCGCCAGCAGCCAAGTCGAGGACTATGGCTACACCTTC
cdr3_aa: CASSQVEDYGYTF

clone_size: .
d_call: .
v_call: TRBV11-1
j_call: TRBJ2-3
cdr3_nt: TGTGCCAGCAGCCAAGGGACTGCTGCATCAGATACGCAGTATTTT
cdr3_aa: CASSQGTAASDTQYF

clone_size: .
d_call: TRBD2
v_call: TRBV4-3
j_call: TRBJ2-1
cdr3_nt: TGCGCCAGCAGCCAAGATGTGCTAGCGGGAGGGCGAAATCGTTTGATGGAGCAGTTCTTC
cdr3_aa: CASSQDVLAGGRNRLMEQFF

clone_size: .
d_call: .
v_call: TRBV4-1
j_call: TRBJ1-2
cdr3_nt: TGCGCCAGCAGCCAAGAAGGGCTCCTCGCTAACTATGGCTACACCTTC
cdr3_aa: CASSQEGLLANYGYTF

clone_size: .
d_call: TRBD2
v_call: TRBV7-8
j_call: TRBJ2-7
cdr3_nt: TGTGCCAGCAGCTTAGCGCCAAGCGGGAGTGTCTACGAGCAGTACTTC
cdr3_aa: CASSLAPSGSVYEQYF

clone_size: .
d_call: .
v_call: TRBV5-1
j_call: TRBJ1-3
cdr3_nt: TGCGCCAGTATGTCAGGGGCCAACTCTGGAAACACCATATATTTT
cdr3_aa: CASMSGANSGNTIYF

clone_size: .
d_call: TRBD1
v_call: TRBV28
j_call: TRBJ1-2
cdr3_nt: TGTGCCAGCAGTTCAAGAAGACAGGGTCCTTATGGCTACACCTTC
cdr3_aa: CASSSRRQGPYGYTF

clone_size: .
d_call: .
v_call: TRBV9
j_call: TRBJ2-1
cdr3_nt: TGTGCCAGCAGCGTAGTGATGGGCAGTACCTACAATGAGCAGTTCTTC
cdr3_aa: CASSVVMGSTYNEQFF

clone_size: .
d_call: TRBD1
v_call: TRBV5-1
j_call: TRBJ1-2
cdr3_nt: TGCGCCAGCGACCCGACAGGGGCCTATGGCTACACCTTC
cdr3_aa: CASDPTGAYGYTF

clone_size: .
d_call: .
v_call: TRBV28
j_call: TRBJ1-1
cdr3_nt: TGTGCCAGCAGTTTAACCCCCAAGGTCAGCACTGAAGCTTTCTTT
cdr3_aa: CASSLTPKVSTEAFF

clone_size: .
d_call: .
v_call: TRBV7-9
j_call: TRBJ2-7
cdr3_nt: TGTGCCAGCAGTTACAGCGCCTACGAGCAGTACTTC
cdr3_aa: CASSYSAYEQYF

clone_size: once
d_call: TRBD2
v_call: TRBV7-9
j_call: TRBJ2-1
cdr3_nt: TGTGCCAGCAGCGAAGGGGGACTAGCGGTGGGGTCCTACAATGAGCAGTTCTTC
cdr3_aa: CASSEGGLAVGSYNEQFF

clone_size: .
d_call: .
v_call: TRBV15
j_call: TRBJ2-3
cdr3_nt: TGTGCCACCAGCAGAGATAAGGGCCGAAGCACAGATACGCAGTATTTT
cdr3_aa: CATSRDKGRSTDTQYF

clone_size: .
d_call: .
v_call: TRBV19
j_call: TRBJ2-3
cdr3_nt: TGTGCCAGTAGTTCACGGACTTTTAGGGATACGCAGTATTTT
cdr3_aa: CASSSRTFRDTQYF

clone_size: .
d_call: TRBD2
v_call: TRBV7-8
j_call: TRBJ2-7
cdr3_nt: TGTGCCAGCAGCTTCCTATTAGCGGGACTTGGCGAGCAGTACTTC
cdr3_aa: CASSFLLAGLGEQYF